Listed here is a single TCR beta chain. This record belongs to a study of blood T cells in healthy people across ages. Germline V gene data show CDR1 as SGHTA and CDR2 as FQGNSA. V lost 4 bases and J lost 2; bases outside the gene matches: 11. CDR3 length: 16 amino acids. The use of a sample-barcoded 5' primer and a J-beta primer mix characterized a second PCR of about 7 to 12 cycles. The authors tagged each cDNA molecule using a template-switch adaptor with 12 random nucleotides. Individual samples furnished no less than 2.5 million CDR3-containing paired-end reads apiece. TCRdb re-called the 5' RACE reads with MiXCR, one entry per CDR3 protein. This table has about 1.4 million distinct CDR3 sequences, approximately 59% appearing once.

The sequence was obtained from a young man in good health. Sequences were obtained from blood. V gene TRBV7-2 combines with J gene TRBJ2-7; 7 bases agree with TRBD1. The CDR3 nucleotides read TGTGCCAGCAGCTGGCAGGGGGTACCCTTTCCCTACGAGCAGTACTTC. Translated: CASSWQGVPFPYEQYF.